The 29 T cell receptor beta chains reported below all come from one sample, sequenced in a study of blood T cells in healthy people across ages. Combining a sample-barcoded 5' primer with a J-beta primer mix, a second PCR ran for roughly 7 to 11 cycles. TCRdb redid the calling of the 5' RACE reads with MiXCR, one entry per CDR3 protein. The sample has 750,000 or so distinct CDR3 sequences, more than 20% seen once; the top ten hold 9.4%. These data were likewise used in another study, on T cells of mothers and their children.

Sequenced input: blood. These receptors all stem from a boy younger than 18 in good health.

The rearrangement links TRBV5-1 to TRBJ1-2; D remains ambiguous. The germline gives CDR1 SGHRS, CDR2 YFSETQ. This CDR3 contains 13 residues. V lost 0 bases, J lost 4 bases, and 7 bases lay in between. The CDR3 spells CASSLEQPYGYTF. DNA of the CDR3: TGCGCCAGCAGCTTGGAACAGCCCTATGGCTACACCTTC.

The table lists this clonotype with a few counts. V and J are TRBV20-1 and TRBJ2-5; no firm D call. The CDR3 loop spans 17 amino acids. With 0 bases removed from V and 2 bases from J, the gap between germline ends came to 19 bases. In germline, CDR1 is DFQATT, CDR2 SNEGSKA (reference sequence). The CDR3 sequence is CSARDFGGAISQETQYF. The CDR3 bases are TGCAGTGCTAGAGATTTCGGCGGCGCTATCTCTCAAGAGACCCAGTACTTC.

The gene calls are TRBV5-1 and TRBJ1-4, with a tentative D call TRBD1 (5 bases). CDR1 is SGHRS, CDR2 YFSETQ, per germline. The CDR3 consists of 16 residues. Between the trimmed V and J ends, which lost 4 bases and 0 bases, there was a span of 13 bases. The CDR3 DNA reads as TGCGCCAGCAGCCAAGGGACGTTTGCAACTAATGAAAAACTGTTTTTT. Amino acid sequence: CASSQGTFATNEKLFF.

The J gene is TRBJ2-3, the V gene TRBV28; D call uncertain. The CDR3 length is 12 residues. Deletions cut 4 bases from V and 7 bases from J, with 9 bases between. The germline gives CDR1 MDHEN, CDR2 SYDVKM. CDR3 residues: CASSSPGNTQYF. The CDR3 coding sequence is TGTGCCAGCAGTTCCCCGGGTAATACGCAGTATTTT.

This clonotype was detected ten times or more. The rearrangement links TRBV20-1 to TRBJ1-4; 10 nucleotides match TRBD1. The length of the CDR3 is 14 residues. Germline V gene data show CDR1 as DFQATT and CDR2 as SNEGSKA (reference sequence). Trimming removed 6 bases from V and 6 bases from J; junction bases left unmatched: 7. For the CDR3, the DNA is TGCAGTGCCTCCCGGGACAGGGGATATGAAAAACTGTTTTTT. This sequence encodes CSASRDRGYEKLFF.

The chain employs TRBV6-2 or TRBV6-3 and TRBJ2-1, with D perhaps TRBD1 or TRBD2 (5 bases each). V was shortened by 6 bases and J by 9 bases, with 24 bases between the two germline ends. Germline-derived CDR1 and CDR2 are MNHEY and SVGEGT. The CDR3 length is 16 residues. CDR3 protein: CASSLWRQGEGSEQFF. The DNA of the CDR3 is TGTGCCAGCAGCCTATGGAGGCAGGGAGAAGGCAGTGAGCAGTTCTTC.

This sequence joins TRBV6-6 and TRBJ2-7; weak D call: TRBD2 (6 bases). The germline CDR1 and CDR2 sequences are MNHNY and SVGAGI (reference sequence). V dropped 6 bases and J dropped 7 bases, with 22 bases sitting between them. The CDR3 runs 15 residues. Here the CDR3 reads CASSFAGGPTMEQYF. CDR3 nucleotides: TGTGCCAGCAGCTTTGCCGGGGGTCCCACGATGGAGCAGTACTTC.

V gene TRBV15 combines with J gene TRBJ2-4, with a tentative D call TRBD2 (6 bases). CDR1 and CDR2 (germline): LNHNV, YYDKDF (reference sequence). Trimming removed 3 bases at V and 0 bases at J, with 9 bases between. The CDR3 length is 15 residues. The CDR3 loop reads CATSSPGLAKNIQYF. DNA for the CDR3: TGTGCCACCAGCAGCCCGGGACTAGCCAAAAACATTCAGTACTTC. Complete variable domain (other parts from reference TRBV15 and TRBJ2-4): DAMVIQNPRYQVTQFGKPVTLSCSQTLNHNVMYWYQQKSSQAPKLLFHYYDKDFNNEADTPDNFQSRRPNTSFCFLDIRSPGLGDTAMYLCATSSPGLAKNIQYFGAGTRLSVL.

The chain is built from TRBV7-8 and TRBJ2-1; D is possibly TRBD1 (5 bases). Trimming cost V 2 bases and J 7 bases, with 9 bases left between them. Germline values: CDR1 SGHVS, CDR2 FQNEAQ. The CDR3 has 13 residues. CDR3 loop: CASSLQGWNEQFF. In DNA, the CDR3 is TGTGCCAGCAGCTTACAGGGTTGGAATGAGCAGTTCTTC.

This clonotype showed up just a few times. This sequence joins TRBV27 and TRBJ2-1; D perhaps matches TRBD2 (6 bases). Germline CDR1 reads MNHEY; CDR2 reads SMNVEV (reference sequence). Trimming removed 9 bases from V and 9 bases from J, with 21 bases in between. The CDR3 is 14 residues long. In DNA form, the CDR3 reads TGTGCCAGTCGCCCGGGACTGAACAACCGTGAGCAGTTCTTC. It specifies CASRPGLNNREQFF.

J is TRBJ2-5 and V is TRBV11-2; no firm D call. The CDR3 is 14 amino acids. Between the trimmed V and J ends, which lost 3 bases and 5 bases, there was a span of 13 bases. The V gene's germline CDR1 is SGHAT and CDR2 FQNNGV. In DNA form, the CDR3 reads TGTGCCAGCAGCTTTGGGCAGGCCCTCGAGACCCAGTACTTC. Protein sequence: CASSFGQALETQYF.

This clonotype appeared many times. The V gene is TRBV27, the J gene TRBJ2-1; tentative D call: TRBD1 (8 bases). The V gene's germline CDR1 is MNHEY and CDR2 SMNVEV (reference sequence). There are 15 residues in the CDR3. The V end was cut by 3 bases, the J end by 4 bases, with 13 bases between. The CDR3 spells CASSLGGTGYNEQFF. As DNA, the CDR3 is TGTGCCAGCAGTTTGGGGGGGACAGGATACAATGAGCAGTTCTTC.

In its sample, this clonotype was seen a few times. The chain carries TRBV5-1 and TRBJ2-5; D remains unclear. V lost 0 bases, J lost 1 base, and 10 bases lay in between. The CDR3 is 15 residues long. Germline CDR1 is SGHRS and CDR2 is YFSETQ. CDR3 in DNA: TGCGCCAGCAGCTTGGAGGTCAGGTCCCAAGAGACCCAGTACTTC. Translating gives CASSLEVRSQETQYF. The full variable domain, in which reference TRBV5-1 and TRBJ2-5 provide the parts outside the CDR3, is KAGVTQTPRYLIKTRGQQVTLSCSPISGHRSVSWYQQTPGQGLQFLFEYFSETQRNKGNFPGRFSGRQFSNSRSEMNVSTLELGDSALYLCASSLEVRSQETQYFGPGTRLLVL.

This sequence joins TRBV15 and TRBJ2-7; 16 bases align to TRBD2. Looked up from germline, CDR1 is LNHNV and CDR2 is YYDKDF (reference sequence). The V segment lost 4 bases and the J segment 3 bases; nucleotides outside the gene matches: 3. The CDR3 spans 16 residues. As DNA, the CDR3 is TGTGCCACCAGCAAAGGGACTAGCGGGGGGGTCTACGAGCAGTACTTC. It codes for CATSKGTSGGVYEQYF.

This clonotype has more than one count but fewer than ten. The chain uses TRBV6-5 and TRBJ2-1; 10 bases are shared with TRBD1. The J call is in doubt because the DNA end fits TRBJ2-5 better. Germline-derived CDR1 and CDR2 are MNHEY and SVGAGI. This CDR3 contains 15 residues. CDR3 DNA sequence: TGTGCCAGCAGTTATGGGACAGGGGTGGGAGAGACCCAGTACTTC. It is translated as CASSYGTGVGETQYF.

This clonotype was seen ten or more times. The chain uses TRBV5-1 and TRBJ2-6; 8 bases are a match to TRBD1. Germline CDR1 reads SGHRS; CDR2 reads YFSETQ. This CDR3 spans 17 amino acids. V lost 4 bases, J lost 0 bases, and 6 bases stayed unmatched. CDR3 sequence (DNA): TGCGCCAGCAGCCCGACAGGGGTAGACTCTGGGGCCAACGTCCTGACTTTC. The encoded protein is CASSPTGVDSGANVLTF. Full variable domain (missing parts from reference TRBV5-1 and TRBJ2-6): KAGVTQTPRYLIKTRGQQVTLSCSPISGHRSVSWYQQTPGQGLQFLFEYFSETQRNKGNFPGRFSGRQFSNSRSEMNVSTLELGDSALYLCASSPTGVDSGANVLTFGAGSRLTVL.

V usage is TRBV15 and J usage is TRBJ2-7; D may match TRBD1 or TRBD2 (5 bases each). The CDR3 runs 17 residues. Trimming pared 0 bases from V and 4 bases from J, leaving 19 bases between. Germline V gives CDR1 LNHNV, CDR2 YYDKDF (reference sequence). CDR3 sequence (DNA): TGTGCCACCAGCAGAGATTGGGGGTCGGAACTCGGATACGAGCAGTACTTC. This translates into CATSRDWGSELGYEQYF. Complete variable domain (other parts from reference TRBV15 and TRBJ2-7): DAMVIQNPRYQVTQFGKPVTLSCSQTLNHNVMYWYQQKSSQAPKLLFHYYDKDFNNEADTPDNFQSRRPNTSFCFLDIRSPGLGDTAMYLCATSRDWGSELGYEQYFGPGTRLTVT.

This sequence joins TRBV12-3 or TRBV12-4 and TRBJ2-3; 10 bases are shared with TRBD2. The CDR3 has 14 amino acids. V lost 1 base and J lost 11; bases outside the gene matches: 6. CDR3 DNA: TGTGCCAGCAGTTTAGAGTCTAGCGGGGGCAAGCAGTATTTT. The encoded protein is CASSLESSGGKQYF.

This clonotype has just a few counts. The chain uses TRBV2 and TRBJ2-5; D is unresolved. Germline V lookup: CDR1 SNHLY, CDR2 FYNNEI. The V end lost 2 bases, the J end lost 9 bases, and 7 bases lay between the germline ends. There are 11 residues in the CDR3. The CDR3 DNA sequence: TGTGCCAGCAGTGAATCGTATTCCCAGTACTTC. Its protein product is CASSESYSQYF.

The V call is TRBV20-1, the J call TRBJ2-7; TRBD2 matches at 7 bases. The CDR3 runs to 12 residues. CDR1 and CDR2 from the germline V gene are DFQATT and SNEGSKA (reference sequence). The J segment lost 3 bases and the V segment lost 5 bases, leaving 4 bases of the junction unmatched. The CDR3 region is CSAYGTNYEQYF. Here the CDR3 DNA reads TGCAGTGCTTACGGGACTAACTACGAGCAGTACTTC.

V usage is TRBV6-2 or TRBV6-3 and J usage is TRBJ2-1; 9 positions agree with TRBD2. Germline V lookup: CDR1 MNHEY, CDR2 SVGEGT. The CDR3 loop spans 17 amino acids. V gave up 2 bases and J gave up 3 bases; unmatched junction bases: 8. CDR3 in amino acids: CASSYLAGGPIYNEQFF. In DNA, the CDR3 is TGTGCCAGCAGTTACCTTGCGGGGGGGCCTATCTACAATGAGCAGTTCTTC.

There are a few counts of this clonotype. This chain connects TRBV21-1 to TRBJ2-5; TRBD1 is the table's D call, not checked against the DNA. TRBV21-1 is flagged as a pseudogene. The CDR3 is made up of 15 amino acids. The CDR3 DNA reads TGTGCCAGCAGCAAAGACAGGCCAGGGAAAGAGACCCAGTACTTC. Its translation: CASSKDRPGKETQYF.

The CDR3 coding sequence is TGTGCCAGCAGTGGGACTAGCGGGGCCTACGAGCAGTACTTC. Translation: CASSGTSGAYEQYF. The chain uses TRBV2 and TRBJ2-7, with TRBD2 matching 12 bases. Germline V gives CDR1 SNHLY, CDR2 FYNNEI. The CDR3 loop spans 14 amino acids. V trimming: 4 bases; J trimming: 2 bases; junction bases outside the gene matches: 0.

The CDR3 bases are TGCGCCAGCAGCTTGGCCGGCTACATCCTAGCGGGAGTTGAGCAGTTCTTC. As protein: CASSLAGYILAGVEQFF. The chain is built from TRBV5-1 and TRBJ2-1, with 10 bases identical to TRBD2. J gave up 9 bases and V 0 bases, and 12 bases lay outside the gene matches. Germline-derived CDR1 and CDR2 are SGHRS and YFSETQ. The CDR3 loop spans 17 amino acids.

The chain uses TRBV5-1 and TRBJ1-2; D unclear. Trimming removed 0 bases from V and 1 base from J, with 13 bases in between. The CDR3 contains 16 residues. Germline loops: CDR1 SGHRS, CDR2 YFSETQ. CDR3 coding DNA: TGCGCCAGCAGCTTGGCCAGGACGACATTTAACTATGGCTACACCTTC. Its translation is CASSLARTTFNYGYTF.

The chain joins TRBV6-6 to TRBJ1-4; no reliable D call. Between the trimmed V and J ends, which lost 2 bases and 7 bases, there was a span of 11 bases. There are 14 residues in the CDR3. The germline V gene encodes CDR1 MNHNY and CDR2 SVGAGI (reference sequence). The CDR3 reads CASSYVRSTEKLFF. CDR3 DNA sequence: TGTGCCAGCAGTTACGTTAGGAGTACTGAAAAACTGTTTTTT.

The chain employs TRBV5-6 and TRBJ1-2; possible D gene TRBD1, 5 bases. CDR3 length: 14 residues. Germline values: CDR1 SGHDT, CDR2 YYEEEE. V lost 1 base to trimming and J lost 2 bases, with 9 bases between them. The CDR3: CASSLKPGNYGYTF. CDR3 sequence (DNA): TGTGCCAGCAGCTTGAAACCAGGGAACTATGGCTACACCTTC.

This clonotype was seen more than once but under ten times. V gene TRBV7-9 combines with J gene TRBJ2-2; the D is unclear. Trimming shortened V by 5 bases and J by 0 bases, and 16 bases separated the two germline ends. The germline V gene encodes CDR1 SEHNR and CDR2 FQNEAQ (reference sequence). This CDR3 region has 17 residues. The CDR3 nucleotides read TGTGCCAGCAGCATGCCGGACCAATACGCGAACACCGGGGAGCTGTTTTTT. It yields the protein CASSMPDQYANTGELFF. Variable domain in full (rest from reference TRBV7-9 and TRBJ2-2): DTGVSQNPRHKITKRGQNVTFRCDPISEHNRLYWYRQTLGQGPEFLTYFQNEAQLEKSRLLSDRFSAERPKGSFSTLEIQRTEQGDSAMYLCASSMPDQYANTGELFFGEGSRLTVL.

The rearrangement uses TRBV3-1 and TRBJ2-5; D not certain. V was shortened by 2 bases and J by 1 base, with 8 bases between the two germline ends. The CDR3 contains 14 residues. CDR1 and CDR2 from the germline V gene are LGHDT and YNNKEL (reference sequence). The CDR3 nucleotides are TGTGCCAGCAGCCAAAGTTGGGGCCAAGAGACCCAGTACTTC. This gives the protein CASSQSWGQETQYF.